A selection of T cell receptor beta chains follows, all from one sample in a study of graft-versus-host responses after intestinal transplantation. TCRdb keeps only in-frame clones here, not all; method: immunoSEQ multiplex PCR. The sample lists 20,000 to 30,000 clones, 82% occurring once. Their cognate antigens are unknown. Source: unstimulated CD4+ T cells sorted from spleen or lymph node cells, taken before intestinal transplant. The receptors here all came from a human donor who received an intestinal transplant. The CDR3 runs from the conserved cysteine through the conserved F or W. A D gene is named only where the DNA matches it firmly. Only some rows state a clone size, as once, few, many or a class for expanded clones.

d_call: TRBD2; clone_size: once; v_call: TRBV29-1; j_call: TRBJ2-1; cdr3_aa: CSVEGLAGYNEQFF; cdr3_nt: TGCAGCGTCGAAGGACTAGCGGGATACAATGAGCAGTTCTTC
d_call: .; clone_size: .; v_call: TRBV5-1; j_call: TRBJ2-7; cdr3_aa: CASREGARPYEQYF; cdr3_nt: TGCGCCAGCAGAGAGGGTGCCAGACCCTACGAGCAGTACTTC
d_call: TRBD1; clone_size: .; v_call: TRBV6-1; j_call: TRBJ2-1; cdr3_aa: CASSAGTGASGEQFF; cdr3_nt: TGTGCCAGCAGTGCCGGGACAGGGGCATCGGGTGAGCAGTTCTTC
d_call: TRBD2; clone_size: .; v_call: TRBV19; j_call: TRBJ2-1; cdr3_aa: CASSNPPGLAGSEQFF; cdr3_nt: TGTGCCAGTAGTAACCCGCCGGGACTAGCGGGATCTGAGCAGTTCTTC
d_call: .; clone_size: few; v_call: TRBV6-5; j_call: TRBJ2-5; cdr3_aa: CASAERSQETQYF; cdr3_nt: TGTGCCAGCGCGGAGCGGAGTCAAGAGACCCAGTACTTC
d_call: .; clone_size: .; v_call: TRBV7-9; j_call: TRBJ1-1; cdr3_aa: CASTNTPPIITEAFF; cdr3_nt: TGTGCCAGCACTAATACCCCCCCAATCATAACTGAAGCTTTCTTT
d_call: TRBD2; clone_size: .; v_call: TRBV10-3; j_call: TRBJ2-3; cdr3_aa: CAISDTSGGGDTQYF; cdr3_nt: TGTGCCATCAGTGATACTAGCGGGGGGGGAGATACGCAGTATTTT
d_call: .; clone_size: .; v_call: TRBV4-1; j_call: TRBJ1-4; cdr3_aa: CASSLLGTTNEKLFF; cdr3_nt: TGCGCCAGCAGCCTTCTCGGGACAACTAATGAAAAACTGTTTTTT
d_call: .; clone_size: .; v_call: TRBV5-1; j_call: TRBJ2-7; cdr3_aa: CASSLTGDRYEQYF; cdr3_nt: TGCGCCAGCAGCTTGACGGGAGATCGATACGAGCAGTACTTC
d_call: TRBD1; clone_size: once; v_call: TRBV4-1; j_call: TRBJ2-3; cdr3_aa: CASSQEDRYTDTQYF; cdr3_nt: TGCGCCAGCAGCCAGGAGGACAGGTACACAGATACGCAGTATTTT
d_call: .; clone_size: .; v_call: TRBV2; j_call: TRBJ2-2; cdr3_aa: CASSSDLSTGELFF; cdr3_nt: TGTGCCAGCAGTTCCGACTTATCCACCGGGGAGCTGTTTTTT
d_call: .; clone_size: .; v_call: TRBV6-1; j_call: TRBJ2-7; cdr3_aa: CASIYSPGDSGEQYF; cdr3_nt: TGTGCCAGCATCTACAGCCCGGGCGACAGTGGCGAGCAGTACTTC
d_call: .; clone_size: .; v_call: TRBV6-5; j_call: TRBJ2-5; cdr3_aa: CASSPGRGTGETQYF; cdr3_nt: TGTGCCAGCAGTCCAGGGAGGGGGACAGGAGAGACCCAGTACTTC
d_call: .; clone_size: .; v_call: TRBV2; j_call: TRBJ1-5; cdr3_aa: CASSEGQGRGQPQHF; cdr3_nt: TGTGCCAGCAGTGAAGGGCAGGGAAGAGGTCAGCCCCAGCATTTT
d_call: .; clone_size: .; v_call: TRBV5-1; j_call: TRBJ2-7; cdr3_aa: CASSLGGGYEQYF; cdr3_nt: TGCGCCAGCAGCTTGGGGGGCGGGTACGAGCAGTACTTC
d_call: TRBD1; clone_size: once; v_call: TRBV6-5; j_call: TRBJ2-7; cdr3_aa: CASTRTGDSYEQYF; cdr3_nt: TGTGCCAGCACCAGGACAGGGGACTCCTACGAGCAGTACTTC
d_call: .; clone_size: .; v_call: TRBV5-1; j_call: TRBJ2-1; cdr3_aa: CASSLDGGSYNEQFF; cdr3_nt: TGCGCCAGCAGCCTGGACGGTGGCTCCTACAATGAGCAGTTCTTC
d_call: TRBD2; clone_size: .; v_call: TRBV13; j_call: TRBJ2-1; cdr3_aa: CASSRSSGGVSYNEQFF; cdr3_nt: TGTGCCAGCAGCAGATCTAGCGGGGGGGTCTCCTACAATGAGCAGTTCTTC
d_call: .; clone_size: .; v_call: TRBV5-1; j_call: TRBJ2-7; cdr3_aa: CASRAGADGPYEQYF; cdr3_nt: TGCGCCAGCAGAGCAGGGGCGGACGGCCCCTACGAGCAGTACTTC
d_call: TRBD2; clone_size: once; v_call: TRBV2; j_call: TRBJ2-3; cdr3_aa: CASSEAGTSLDTQYF; cdr3_nt: TGTGCCAGCAGTGAGGCCGGGACTAGCTTAGATACGCAGTATTTT
d_call: .; clone_size: .; v_call: TRBV5-8; j_call: TRBJ2-1; cdr3_aa: CASSLMGGSYNEQFF; cdr3_nt: TGTGCCAGCAGCTTGATGGGAGGCTCCTACAATGAGCAGTTCTTC
d_call: .; clone_size: .; v_call: TRBV20-1; j_call: TRBJ2-1; cdr3_aa: CSGLAYNEQFF; cdr3_nt: TGCAGTGGACTAGCCTACAATGAGCAGTTCTTC
d_call: .; clone_size: .; v_call: TRBV6-1; j_call: TRBJ2-7; cdr3_aa: CASSPRPYEQYF; cdr3_nt: TGTGCCAGCAGTCCTCGACCCTACGAGCAGTACTTC
d_call: TRBD2; clone_size: .; v_call: TRBV5-1; j_call: TRBJ2-3; cdr3_aa: CASSRAGGRTDTQYF; cdr3_nt: TGCGCCAGCAGCCGAGCGGGGGGCCGCACAGATACGCAGTATTTT
d_call: TRBD1; clone_size: once; v_call: TRBV5-4; j_call: TRBJ2-2; cdr3_aa: CASSLDRDNGELFF; cdr3_nt: TGTGCCAGCAGCTTAGACAGGGATAACGGGGAGCTGTTTTTT
d_call: .; clone_size: .; v_call: TRBV6-1; j_call: TRBJ2-7; cdr3_aa: CASSKSYEQYF; cdr3_nt: TGTGCCAGCAGTAAGTCCTACGAGCAGTACTTC
d_call: TRBD2; clone_size: .; v_call: TRBV6-5; j_call: TRBJ2-7; cdr3_aa: CASSPTSERDEQYF; cdr3_nt: TGTGCCAGCAGCCCGACTAGCGAACGGGACGAGCAGTACTTC
d_call: .; clone_size: .; v_call: TRBV6-1; j_call: TRBJ2-7; cdr3_aa: CASFRDGVEQYF; cdr3_nt: TGTGCCAGCTTTCGGGACGGAGTGGAACAGTACTTC
d_call: TRBD1; clone_size: .; v_call: TRBV6-5; j_call: TRBJ2-7; cdr3_aa: CASSYSGQGSTYEQYF; cdr3_nt: TGTGCCAGCAGTTACTCAGGACAGGGATCGACGTACGAGCAGTACTTC
d_call: .; clone_size: .; v_call: TRBV30; j_call: TRBJ2-5; cdr3_aa: CAWDHRGGVETQYF; cdr3_nt: TGTGCCTGGGACCACCGTGGGGGAGTGGAGACCCAGTACTTC
d_call: .; clone_size: .; v_call: TRBV4-1; j_call: TRBJ1-1; cdr3_aa: CASSRLVNTEAFF; cdr3_nt: TGCGCCAGCAGCCGGCTAGTGAACACTGAAGCTTTCTTT
d_call: .; clone_size: .; v_call: TRBV19; j_call: TRBJ2-3; cdr3_aa: CASSLLRSLGTDTQYF; cdr3_nt: TGTGCCAGTAGTCTCCTCCGGAGTCTAGGGACAGATACGCAGTATTTT
d_call: .; clone_size: .; v_call: TRBV5-4; j_call: TRBJ2-5; cdr3_aa: CASSFQETQYF; cdr3_nt: TGTGCCAGCAGCTTCCAAGAGACCCAGTACTTC
d_call: .; clone_size: .; v_call: TRBV6-5; j_call: TRBJ1-2; cdr3_aa: CASSTPGIPNYGYTF; cdr3_nt: TGTGCCAGCAGTACCCCTGGGATACCTAACTATGGCTACACCTTC
d_call: .; clone_size: few; v_call: TRBV5-6; j_call: TRBJ1-2; cdr3_aa: CASRLKGRANYGYTF; cdr3_nt: TGTGCCAGCAGGCTAAAAGGGCGAGCTAACTATGGCTACACCTTC
d_call: .; clone_size: few; v_call: TRBV9; j_call: TRBJ1-1; cdr3_aa: CASSVESAGVGTEAFF; cdr3_nt: TGTGCCAGCAGCGTAGAGTCCGCAGGGGTGGGCACTGAAGCTTTCTTT
d_call: .; clone_size: .; v_call: TRBV7-3; j_call: TRBJ2-1; cdr3_aa: CASRMPSDNEQFF; cdr3_nt: TGTGCCAGCAGGATGCCATCGGACAATGAGCAGTTCTTC
d_call: .; clone_size: .; v_call: TRBV30; j_call: TRBJ2-2; cdr3_aa: CAWTGDTGELFF; cdr3_nt: TGTGCCTGGACAGGGGACACCGGGGAGCTGTTTTTT
d_call: .; clone_size: once; v_call: TRBV11-2; j_call: TRBJ2-7; cdr3_aa: CASSLDRGRSYEQYF; cdr3_nt: TGTGCCAGCAGCTTAGATCGAGGGAGATCCTACGAGCAGTACTTC
d_call: .; clone_size: .; v_call: TRBV9; j_call: TRBJ1-6; cdr3_aa: CASSALSTALISPLHF; cdr3_nt: TGTGCCAGCAGCGCGCTGTCGACAGCACTGATTTCACCCCTCCACTTT
d_call: TRBD2; clone_size: .; v_call: TRBV18; j_call: TRBJ2-3; cdr3_aa: CASAPLAGDTDTQYF; cdr3_nt: TGTGCCAGCGCACCGCTAGCGGGGGACACAGATACGCAGTATTTT
d_call: .; clone_size: .; v_call: TRBV2; j_call: TRBJ1-3; cdr3_aa: CASSIDSLSSGNTIYF; cdr3_nt: TGTGCCAGCAGTATAGACAGCTTGAGCTCTGGAAACACCATATATTTT
d_call: TRBD2; clone_size: .; v_call: TRBV11-2; j_call: TRBJ2-7; cdr3_aa: CASSLAGGSYEQYF; cdr3_nt: TGTGCCAGCAGCTTAGCGGGGGGCTCCTACGAGCAGTACTTC
d_call: .; clone_size: .; v_call: TRBV5-1; j_call: TRBJ2-7; cdr3_aa: CASSLNREQYF; cdr3_nt: TGCGCCAGCAGCTTGAACCGTGAGCAGTACTTC
d_call: TRBD2; clone_size: .; v_call: TRBV13; j_call: TRBJ2-3; cdr3_aa: CASSLGLAEADTQYF; cdr3_nt: TGTGCCAGCAGCTTGGGCCTAGCGGAAGCAGATACGCAGTATTTT
d_call: TRBD2; clone_size: .; v_call: TRBV9; j_call: TRBJ2-3; cdr3_aa: CASSVATSGGKYF; cdr3_nt: TGTGCCAGCAGCGTAGCCACTAGCGGGGGGAAGTATTTT
d_call: TRBD1; clone_size: few; v_call: TRBV4-2; j_call: TRBJ2-7; cdr3_aa: CASSQPGQGAYEQYF; cdr3_nt: TGTGCCAGCAGCCAACCGGGACAGGGGGCCTACGAGCAGTACTTC
d_call: TRBD2; clone_size: .; v_call: TRBV25-1; j_call: TRBJ2-1; cdr3_aa: CASSGGLAGVEQFF; cdr3_nt: TGTGCCAGCAGTGGGGGACTAGCGGGAGTTGAGCAGTTCTTC
d_call: .; clone_size: .; v_call: TRBV10-3; j_call: TRBJ1-1; cdr3_aa: CAISARLSEQGAFF; cdr3_nt: TGTGCCATCAGTGCAAGACTTTCTGAACAAGGAGCTTTCTTT
d_call: .; clone_size: .; v_call: TRBV27; j_call: TRBJ2-5; cdr3_aa: CASRRDLRETQYF; cdr3_nt: TGTGCCAGCAGACGGGATCTGCGGGAGACCCAGTACTTC
d_call: .; clone_size: .; v_call: TRBV5-6; j_call: TRBJ2-3; cdr3_aa: CASSLGQVMPTSTDTQYF; cdr3_nt: TGTGCCAGCAGCTTGGGCCAGGTGATGCCCACTAGCACAGATACGCAGTATTTT
d_call: TRBD1; clone_size: once; v_call: TRBV11-2; j_call: TRBJ2-5; cdr3_aa: CASSRTGSETQYF; cdr3_nt: TGTGCCAGCAGTCGGACAGGGAGCGAGACCCAGTACTTC
d_call: TRBD1; clone_size: .; v_call: TRBV19; j_call: TRBJ1-5; cdr3_aa: CASDRVGNQPQHF; cdr3_nt: TGTGCCAGCGACAGGGTGGGAAATCAGCCCCAGCATTTT
d_call: TRBD2; clone_size: .; v_call: TRBV6-5; j_call: TRBJ2-7; cdr3_aa: CASSFGLAGAEQYF; cdr3_nt: TGTGCCAGCAGTTTTGGACTAGCGGGAGCCGAGCAGTACTTC
d_call: .; clone_size: .; v_call: TRBV21-1; j_call: TRBJ2-5; cdr3_aa: CASSKTSGRGETQYF; cdr3_nt: TGTGCCAGCAGCAAGACTAGCGGGAGAGGAGAGACCCAGTACTTC